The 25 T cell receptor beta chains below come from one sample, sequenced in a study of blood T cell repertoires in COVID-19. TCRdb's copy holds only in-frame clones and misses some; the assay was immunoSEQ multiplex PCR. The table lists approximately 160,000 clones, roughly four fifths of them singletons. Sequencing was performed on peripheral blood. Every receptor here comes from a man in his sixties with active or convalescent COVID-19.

The CDR3 reads CASSMVLAIGETQYF. CDR3 nucleotide sequence: TGTGCCAGTAGTATGGTCCTAGCAATCGGGGAGACCCAGTACTTC. This rearrangement joins TRBV19 to TRBJ2-5; D is perhaps TRBD2 (5 bases). This CDR3 contains 15 residues. V was shortened by 3 bases and J by 5 bases, with 16 bases between the two germline ends. CDR1 and CDR2 (germline): LNHDA, SQIVND (reference sequence).

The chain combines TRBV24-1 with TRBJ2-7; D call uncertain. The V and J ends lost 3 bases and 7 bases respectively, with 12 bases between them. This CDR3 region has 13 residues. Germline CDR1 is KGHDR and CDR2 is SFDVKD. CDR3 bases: TGTGCCACCAGTGATGACTCTCGTCGTGAGCAGTACTTC. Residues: CATSDDSRREQYF.

The CDR3 DNA reads as TGTGCCAGCAGTTTCAGCGGGGGCAGCTATGGCTACACCTTC. It encodes CASSFSGGSYGYTF. The V and J genes are TRBV28 and TRBJ1-2; the D gene is possibly TRBD1 (6 bases). CDR3 length: 14 amino acids. V was pared by 3 bases and J by 4 bases, with 12 bases between. The germline V gene has CDR1 MDHEN and CDR2 SYDVKM.

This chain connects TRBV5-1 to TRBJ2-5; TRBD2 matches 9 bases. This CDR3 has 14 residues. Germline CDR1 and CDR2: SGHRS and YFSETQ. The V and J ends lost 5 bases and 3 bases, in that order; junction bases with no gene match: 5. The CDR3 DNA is TGCGCCAGCAGTGTGATAGCGGGAGAAGAGACCCAGTACTTC. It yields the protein CASSVIAGEETQYF.

The CDR3 is CASSHRQGVADTQYF. In DNA form, the CDR3 reads TGTGCCAGCAGCCATCGACAGGGGGTGGCAGATACGCAGTATTTT. The chain employs TRBV14 and TRBJ2-3; TRBD1 agrees at 9 bases. Trimming cost V 3 bases and J 4 bases; bases outside gene matches: 5. Germline V gene data show CDR1 as SGHDN and CDR2 as FVKESK. The CDR3 is 15 amino acids.

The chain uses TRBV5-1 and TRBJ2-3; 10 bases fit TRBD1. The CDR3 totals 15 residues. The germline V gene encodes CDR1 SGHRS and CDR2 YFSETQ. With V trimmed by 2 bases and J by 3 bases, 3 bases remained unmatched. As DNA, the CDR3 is TGCGCCAGCAGCTTCGGACAGGGGGGGACAGATACGCAGTATTTT. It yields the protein CASSFGQGGTDTQYF.

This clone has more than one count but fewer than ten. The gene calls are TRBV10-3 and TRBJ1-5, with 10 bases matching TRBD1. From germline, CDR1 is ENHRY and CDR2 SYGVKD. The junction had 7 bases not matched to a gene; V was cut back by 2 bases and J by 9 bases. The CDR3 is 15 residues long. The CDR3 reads CAISEGTGVDLPQHF. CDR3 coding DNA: TGTGCCATCAGTGAGGGGACAGGGGTGGATTTGCCCCAGCATTTT.

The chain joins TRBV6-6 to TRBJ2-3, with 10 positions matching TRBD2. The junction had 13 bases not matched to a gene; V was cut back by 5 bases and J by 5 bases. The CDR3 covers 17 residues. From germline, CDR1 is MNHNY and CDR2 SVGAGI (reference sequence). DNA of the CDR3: TGTGCCAGCAGTCCCTTTCTTCTAGCGGGAGAGAAAGATACGCAGTATTTT. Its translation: CASSPFLLAGEKDTQYF.

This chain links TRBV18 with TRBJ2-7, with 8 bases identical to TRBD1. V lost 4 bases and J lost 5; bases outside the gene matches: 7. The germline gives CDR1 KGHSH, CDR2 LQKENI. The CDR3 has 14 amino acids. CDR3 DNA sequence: TGTGCCAGCTCACTTACAGGGGGTCTGAACGAGCAGTACTTC. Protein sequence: CASSLTGGLNEQYF.

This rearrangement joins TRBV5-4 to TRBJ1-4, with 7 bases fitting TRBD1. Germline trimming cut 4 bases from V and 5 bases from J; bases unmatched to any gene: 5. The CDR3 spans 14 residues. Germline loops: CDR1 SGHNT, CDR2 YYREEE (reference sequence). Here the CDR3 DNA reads TGTGCCAGCAGCCCGGGACAGATCAATGAAAAACTGTTTTTT. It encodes CASSPGQINEKLFF.

The CDR3 nucleotides read TGTGCCAGCAGAGGGACAGGGGACTATGGCTACACCTTC. The encoded protein is CASRGTGDYGYTF. The chain is built from TRBV27 and TRBJ1-2, with 10 bases lining up with TRBD1. CDR1 and CDR2 (germline): MNHEY, SMNVEV (reference sequence). There are 13 residues in the CDR3. J was trimmed by 3 bases and V by 6 bases; bases with no gene match: 1.

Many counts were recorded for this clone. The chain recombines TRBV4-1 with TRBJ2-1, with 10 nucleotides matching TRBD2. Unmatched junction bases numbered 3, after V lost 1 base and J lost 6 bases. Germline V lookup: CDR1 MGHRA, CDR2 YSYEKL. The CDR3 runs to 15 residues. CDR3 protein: CASSQGAGGLNEQFF. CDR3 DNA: TGCGCCAGCAGCCAAGGAGCGGGGGGGCTCAATGAGCAGTTCTTC.

For the CDR3, the DNA is TGTGCCAGCAGACCCGGGACAGTAGTCCACGAGCAGTACTTC. This codes for CASRPGTVVHEQYF. V usage is TRBV27 and J usage is TRBJ2-7; 7 bases are shared with TRBD1. The CDR3 extends over 14 amino acids. Germline loops: CDR1 MNHEY, CDR2 SMNVEV (reference sequence). The ends lost 6 bases at V and 5 bases at J; junction bases unmatched: 10.

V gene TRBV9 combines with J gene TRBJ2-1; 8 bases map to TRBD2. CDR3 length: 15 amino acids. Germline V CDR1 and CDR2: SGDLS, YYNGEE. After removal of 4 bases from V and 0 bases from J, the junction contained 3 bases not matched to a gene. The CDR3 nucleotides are TGTGCCAGCAGCAGCAGCGGGAGCTCCTACAATGAGCAGTTCTTC. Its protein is CASSSSGSSYNEQFF. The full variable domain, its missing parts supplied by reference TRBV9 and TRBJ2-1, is DSGVTQTPKHLITATGQRVTLRCSPRSGDLSVYWYQQSLDQGLQFLIQYYNGEERAKGNILERFSAQQFPDLHSELNLSSLELGDSALYFCASSSSGSSYNEQFFGPGTRLTVL.

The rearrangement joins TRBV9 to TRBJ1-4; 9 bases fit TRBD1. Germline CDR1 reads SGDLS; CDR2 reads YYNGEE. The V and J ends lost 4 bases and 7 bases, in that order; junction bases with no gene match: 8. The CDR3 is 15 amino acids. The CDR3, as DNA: TGTGCCAGCAGCTTAGCGGACAGGGGTTCTGAAAAACTGTTTTTT. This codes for CASSLADRGSEKLFF. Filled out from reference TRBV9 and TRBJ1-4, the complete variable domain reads DSGVTQTPKHLITATGQRVTLRCSPRSGDLSVYWYQQSLDQGLQFLIQYYNGEERAKGNILERFSAQQFPDLHSELNLSSLELGDSALYFCASSLADRGSEKLFFGSGTQLSVL.

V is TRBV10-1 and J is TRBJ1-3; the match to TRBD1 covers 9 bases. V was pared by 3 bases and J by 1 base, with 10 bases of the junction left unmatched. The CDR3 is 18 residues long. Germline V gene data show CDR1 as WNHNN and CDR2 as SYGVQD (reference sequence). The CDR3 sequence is CASSDSGTGIVSGNTIYF. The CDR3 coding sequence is TGCGCCAGCAGTGACTCCGGGACAGGGATCGTTTCTGGAAACACCATATATTTT.

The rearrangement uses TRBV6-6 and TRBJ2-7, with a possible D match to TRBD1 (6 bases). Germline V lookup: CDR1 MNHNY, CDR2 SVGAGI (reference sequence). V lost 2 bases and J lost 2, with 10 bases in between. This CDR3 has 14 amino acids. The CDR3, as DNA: TGTGCCAGCAGTTACACGACAGGAGCCTACGAGCAGTACTTC. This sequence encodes CASSYTTGAYEQYF.

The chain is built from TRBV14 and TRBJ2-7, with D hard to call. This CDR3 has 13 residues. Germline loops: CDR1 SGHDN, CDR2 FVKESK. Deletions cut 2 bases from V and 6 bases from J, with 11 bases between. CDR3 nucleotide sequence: TGTGCCAGCAGCCAAAGCGCTCTATCCGAGCAGTACTTC. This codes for CASSQSALSEQYF.

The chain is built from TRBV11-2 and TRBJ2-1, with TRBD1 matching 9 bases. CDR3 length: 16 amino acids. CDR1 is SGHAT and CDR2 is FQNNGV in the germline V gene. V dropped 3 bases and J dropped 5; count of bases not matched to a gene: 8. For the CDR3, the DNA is TGTGCCAGCAGCTTTGGACAGGGGATAATAGACAATGAGCAGTTCTTC. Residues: CASSFGQGIIDNEQFF.

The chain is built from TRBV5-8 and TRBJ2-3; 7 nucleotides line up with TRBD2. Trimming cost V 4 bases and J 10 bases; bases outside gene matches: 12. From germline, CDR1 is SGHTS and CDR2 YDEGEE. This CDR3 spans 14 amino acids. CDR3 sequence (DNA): TGTGCCAGCAGCACGGCGGGGGTCTCCCGTTCGCAGTATTTT. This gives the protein CASSTAGVSRSQYF.

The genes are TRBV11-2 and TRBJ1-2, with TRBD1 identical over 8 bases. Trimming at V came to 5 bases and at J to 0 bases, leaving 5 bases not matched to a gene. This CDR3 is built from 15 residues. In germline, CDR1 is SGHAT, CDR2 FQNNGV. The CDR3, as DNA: TGTGCCAGCAGCCTCGGACAGGGAGCTAACTATGGCTACACCTTC. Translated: CASSLGQGANYGYTF.

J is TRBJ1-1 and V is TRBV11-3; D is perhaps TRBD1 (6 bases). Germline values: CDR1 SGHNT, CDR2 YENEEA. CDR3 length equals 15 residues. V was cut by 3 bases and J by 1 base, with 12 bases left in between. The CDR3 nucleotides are TGTGCCAGCAGCTTTGACGGACAGAGGAACACTGAAGCTTTCTTT. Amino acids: CASSFDGQRNTEAFF.

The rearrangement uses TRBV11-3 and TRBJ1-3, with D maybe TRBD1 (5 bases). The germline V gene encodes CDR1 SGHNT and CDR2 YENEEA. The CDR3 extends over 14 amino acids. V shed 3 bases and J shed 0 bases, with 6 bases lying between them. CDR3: CASSFDSSGNTIYF. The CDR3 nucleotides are TGTGCCAGCAGCTTCGACAGCTCTGGAAACACCATATATTTT.

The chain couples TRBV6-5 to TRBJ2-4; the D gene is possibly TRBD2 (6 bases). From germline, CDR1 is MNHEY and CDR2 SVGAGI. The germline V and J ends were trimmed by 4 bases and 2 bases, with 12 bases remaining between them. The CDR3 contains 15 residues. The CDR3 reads CASSSLAVTKNIQYF. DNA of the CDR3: TGTGCCAGCAGTTCACTAGCCGTTACCAAAAACATTCAGTACTTC.

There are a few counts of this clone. The CDR3 loop is CASSLAQGTGTIYF. DNA for the CDR3: TGTGCCAGCAGCTTAGCTCAGGGTACTGGCACCATATATTTT. The rearrangement uses TRBV7-9 and TRBJ1-3; a weak D match, TRBD1 (5 bases). Trimming pared 0 bases from V and 9 bases from J, leaving 12 bases between. CDR1 and CDR2 from the germline V gene are SEHNR and FQNEAQ (reference sequence). This CDR3 is 14 amino acids long.